The clone carrying this T cell receptor beta chain was seen more than once but under ten times. Its antigen remains unidentified. This specimen belongs to a study of vaccination and CD4 T cells after COVID-19. Study overall: Four females and six males made up the convalescents, two of whom were Hispanic. Stimulation used overlapping spike peptides from SARS-CoV-2, HCoV-NL63, HCoV-OC43 and HCoV-229E.

Study-level results: The great majority, 304 of 307 vaccine-specific clones, proved spike mono-reactive in convalescent patients.

The treatment: roughly 10-day PBMC culture with coronavirus spike peptide pools or control peptides (ViraFEST assay). Germline V gene sequence: CDR1 DFQATT, CDR2 SNEGSKA (reference sequence). V shed 3 bases, J shed 2 bases, and the junction held 6 bases outside the gene matches. The CDR3 extends over 14 amino acids. With the Oncomine TCR Beta short-read assay, DNA from cultured CD4+ T cells was sequenced. In this case, cultured CD4+ T cells provided the extracted genomic DNA. MiXCR, run by TCRdb on the PCR reads, gives a single entry per CDR3 protein. Among some 7,800 distinct CDR3 sequences, more than 50% were seen once, and the ten largest hold about 29%.

The TCR comes from a human donor who had recovered from COVID-19. The gene calls are TRBV20-1 and TRBJ2-7; 8 bases align to TRBD1. The sample was CD4+ T cells from blood, cultured in vitro. The CDR3 DNA is TGCAGTGCTAGCCGGGACAGGCGGGCCTACGAGCAGTACTTC. Translating gives CSASRDRRAYEQYF.